Listed here are 25 T cell receptor beta chains from one sample, sequenced in a study of long-term antiretroviral therapy in people with HIV. It was version v3.0 of the immunoSEQ assay that was run at survey level. The table came from immunoSEQ multiplex PCR; TCRdb's copy has only in-frame clones and leaves some out. This repertoire shows some 40,000 clones, around 93% found once; its top ten account for 2% to 2.5%. The specimen was unsorted PBMCs, collected around 9 years after starting antiretroviral therapy. The receptors come from a man younger than 40 with HIV.

The chain is built from TRBV10-3 and TRBJ2-3; TRBD2 matches at 8 bases. Germline CDR1 reads ENHRY; CDR2 reads SYGVKD. This CDR3 region has 13 residues. V lost 9 bases to trimming and J lost 2 bases; unmatched junction nucleotides: 4. Here the CDR3 reads CAMRAGATDTQYF. CDR3 DNA sequence: TGTGCCATGCGAGCGGGGGCCACAGATACGCAGTATTTT.

This chain connects TRBV5-1 to TRBJ1-1, with 8 bases aligning to TRBD1. This CDR3 is 14 amino acids long. The germline V gene has CDR1 SGHRS and CDR2 YFSETQ. V lost 4 bases to trimming and J lost 3 bases; unmatched junction nucleotides: 5. Here the CDR3 reads CASSTGQGDTEAFF. CDR3 bases: TGCGCCAGCAGCACCGGACAGGGTGACACTGAAGCTTTCTTT. Complete variable domain (other parts from reference TRBV5-1 and TRBJ1-1): KAGVTQTPRYLIKTRGQQVTLSCSPISGHRSVSWYQQTPGQGLQFLFEYFSETQRNKGNFPGRFSGRQFSNSRSEMNVSTLELGDSALYLCASSTGQGDTEAFFGQGTRLTVV.

V usage is TRBV28 and J usage is TRBJ1-3, with TRBD1 matching 7 bases. With V trimmed by 5 bases and J by 0 bases, 4 bases remained unmatched. Germline loops: CDR1 MDHEN, CDR2 SYDVKM. The CDR3 sequence is 15 residues long. The DNA of the CDR3 is TGTGCCAGCAGTAGTGGGACAGCCTCTGGAAACACCATATATTTT. Residues: CASSSGTASGNTIYF.

The CDR3 region is CASSFKGAGDTQYF. CDR3 bases: TGTGCCAGCAGCTTTAAGGGGGCAGGAGATACGCAGTATTTT. V and J are TRBV5-6 and TRBJ2-3; 7 bases line up with TRBD1. The junction had 5 bases not matched to a gene; V was cut back by 2 bases and J by 5 bases. The CDR3 consists of 14 residues. Germline CDR1 is SGHDT and CDR2 is YYEEEE.

This clone has only one observation. V and J are TRBV7-3 and TRBJ1-1; D perhaps matches TRBD1 (5 bases). The CDR3 is 15 residues long. The germline gives CDR1 SGHTA, CDR2 FQGTGA. V was cut by 5 bases and J by 6 bases, with 19 bases left in between. The DNA of the CDR3 is TGTGCCAGCAGCCCCATGGGGGGTAGCGGGTCTGAAGCTTTCTTT. It specifies CASSPMGGSGSEAFF.

The rearrangement joins TRBV5-1 to TRBJ2-2; the D gene is possibly TRBD1 (6 bases). V gave up 6 bases and J gave up 0 bases, with 15 bases separating them. Germline V gene data show CDR1 as SGHRS and CDR2 as YFSETQ. The CDR3 is 16 amino acids. The CDR3, as DNA: TGCGCCAGCATACATTCCGCAGGGGCGAACACCGGGGAGCTGTTTTTT. This codes for CASIHSAGANTGELFF.

The chain couples TRBV28 to TRBJ2-7; D remains unclear. This CDR3 is built from 12 residues. The germline gives CDR1 MDHEN, CDR2 SYDVKM. With 2 bases removed from V and 2 bases from J, the gap between germline ends came to 4 bases. CDR3 nucleotides: TGTGCCAGCAGTTTAGCGGCCTACGAGCAGTACTTC. It encodes CASSLAAYEQYF.

In this sample, this clone turned up a few times. J is TRBJ1-2 and V is TRBV5-4, with TRBD1 matching over 7 bases. Germline CDR1 SGHNT, CDR2 YYREEE (reference sequence). CDR3 length equals 19 residues. V shed 1 base, J shed 0 bases, and the junction held 15 bases outside the gene matches. The CDR3 region is CASSLWGLEWTGANYGYTF. The CDR3, as DNA: TGTGCCAGCAGCTTGTGGGGTCTGGAATGGACAGGTGCTAACTATGGCTACACCTTC.

The CDR3 here is CASNPGGATNEKLFF. As DNA, the CDR3 is TGTGCCAGCAACCCAGGGGGAGCAACTAATGAAAAACTGTTTTTT. The J gene is TRBJ1-4, the V gene TRBV6-1, with 7 bases lining up with TRBD1. CDR3 length: 15 amino acids. CDR1 MNHNS and CDR2 SASEGT come from the germline V gene. V was pared by 7 bases and J by 0 bases, with 5 bases of the junction left unmatched.

The chain joins TRBV6-1 to TRBJ2-1; the D is unclear. This CDR3 is 12 amino acids long. CDR1 and CDR2 from the germline V gene are MNHNS and SASEGT. The CDR3 protein is CETTNNYNEQFF. The CDR3 DNA follows: TGTGAAACGACGAACAACTACAATGAGCAGTTCTTC.

The chain combines TRBV5-5 with TRBJ2-7; D remains ambiguous. The CDR3 totals 15 residues. CDR1 and CDR2 from the germline V gene are SGHKS and YYEKEE (reference sequence). V was trimmed by 5 bases and J by 0 bases, leaving 15 bases between them. In nucleotides, the CDR3 is TGTGCCAGCAGTCCAGACTTGTTGAGCTCCTACGAGCAGTACTTC. Its translation is CASSPDLLSSYEQYF.

The chain carries TRBV18 and TRBJ1-1; perhaps TRBD1 as D (6 bases). This CDR3 has 14 amino acids. Germline V lookup: CDR1 KGHSH, CDR2 LQKENI. V lost 3 bases and J lost 1, with 9 bases in between. In DNA form, the CDR3 reads TGTGCCAGCTCACCGACAGGAGCGAACACTGAAGCTTTCTTT. Translated: CASSPTGANTEAFF.

The rearrangement links TRBV10-2 to TRBJ2-7, with 12 bases aligning to TRBD1. With V trimmed by 5 bases and J by 0 bases, 14 bases remained unmatched. The CDR3 has 19 residues. Germline CDR1 reads WSHSY; CDR2 reads SAAADI. CDR3 coding DNA: TGCGCCAGCAGTCCACCCGGGACAGGGGGCGCCCAAAGCTCCTACGAGCAGTACGTC. The encoded protein is CASSPPGTGGAQSSYEQYV.

The chain employs TRBV5-1 and TRBJ2-1; TRBD2 aligns across 10 bases. The germline CDR1 and CDR2 sequences are SGHRS and YFSETQ. This CDR3 is built from 15 residues. J lost 8 bases, V lost 1 base, and 6 bases had no gene match. The CDR3 region is CASSLSASGGYEQFF. For the CDR3, the DNA is TGCGCCAGCAGCTTGAGTGCTAGCGGGGGTTATGAGCAGTTCTTC.

The chain couples TRBV29-1 to TRBJ2-1; TRBD2 matches at 10 bases. Trimming cost V 6 bases and J 5 bases; bases outside gene matches: 7. CDR3 length equals 14 residues. Per the germline V gene, CDR1 is SQVTM and CDR2 is ANQGSEA. In nucleotides, the CDR3 is TGCAGCGTGCGGGGGACTAGCGTCGACAATGAGCAGTTCTTC. Its translation is CSVRGTSVDNEQFF.

CDR3 region: CATSRDRSGGDEKLFF. The DNA for the CDR3 is TGTGCCACCAGCAGAGATCGGTCAGGGGGGGATGAAAAACTGTTTTTT. The rearrangement joins TRBV15 to TRBJ1-4, with TRBD1 matching 7 bases. The CDR3 is made up of 16 amino acids. Germline V gene lookup returns CDR1 LNHNV and CDR2 YYDKDF (reference sequence). V dropped 0 bases and J dropped 6; count of bases not matched to a gene: 7.

This chain's CDR3 is CASSFVNTGELFF. CDR3 DNA: TGTGCCAGCAGCTTTGTGAACACCGGGGAGCTGTTTTTT. This chain joins TRBV11-1 and TRBJ2-2, with D uncertain. The V and J ends lost 3 bases and 1 base respectively, with 3 bases between them. Looked up from germline, CDR1 is SGHAT and CDR2 is FQDESV (reference sequence). The CDR3 totals 13 residues.

V gene TRBV30 combines with J gene TRBJ1-2, with D perhaps matching TRBD1 (6 bases). CDR3 size: 13 residues. The V gene lost 3 bases and the J gene lost 4 bases, with 12 bases spanning the gap. CDR1 is GTSNPN and CDR2 is SVGIG in the germline V gene (reference sequence). The CDR3 loop is CAWSRGGSYGYTF. The CDR3 DNA sequence: TGTGCCTGGAGCCGAGGGGGGTCCTATGGCTACACCTTC. The full variable domain, with the rest looked up from reference TRBV30 and TRBJ1-2, is SQTIHQWPATLVQPVGSPLSLECTVEGTSNPNLYWYRQAAGRGLQLLFYSVGIGQISSEVPQNLSASRPQDRQFILSSKKLLLSDSGFYLCAWSRGGSYGYTFGSGTRLTVV.

This sequence joins TRBV4-2 and TRBJ2-1; 14 bases match TRBD2. Trimming removed 7 bases from V and 0 bases from J; junction bases left unmatched: 8. The CDR3 totals 18 residues. CDR1 is LGHNA and CDR2 is YNFKEQ in the germline V gene. CDR3 residues: CASTSGLAGGLSYNEQFF. The CDR3 nucleotides are TGTGCCAGCACCTCCGGACTAGCGGGGGGACTCTCCTACAATGAGCAGTTCTTC.

The rearrangement uses TRBV6-5 and TRBJ2-7, with unresolved D. Deletions cut 9 bases from V and 0 bases from J, with 6 bases between. Germline V gives CDR1 MNHEY, CDR2 SVGAGI. This CDR3 spans 11 amino acids. This chain's CDR3 is CASSDSYEQYF. Here the CDR3 DNA reads TGTGCCAGTTCGGACTCCTACGAGCAGTACTTC.

This chain uses TRBV29-1 with TRBJ1-2, with D perhaps matching TRBD1 (6 bases). The CDR3 sequence is 14 residues long. Trimming removed 3 bases from V and 4 bases from J, with 15 bases in between. Germline V gene data show CDR1 as SQVTM and CDR2 as ANQGSEA. The CDR3 sequence is CSVDDGGWGYGYTF. For the CDR3, the DNA is TGCAGCGTTGACGACGGGGGCTGGGGCTATGGCTACACCTTC.

This chain links TRBV7-3 with TRBJ2-3, with 10 bases identical to TRBD2. The CDR3 has 15 residues. Germline V lookup: CDR1 SGHTA, CDR2 FQGTGA. V lost 4 bases and J lost 4; bases outside the gene matches: 5. CDR3 loop: CASSSRSGGADTQYF. The DNA of the CDR3 is TGTGCCAGCAGCTCACGAAGCGGGGGGGCAGATACGCAGTATTTT.

The chain links TRBV6-5 to TRBJ1-2; D remains unclear. With 5 bases removed from V and 4 bases from J, the gap between germline ends came to 14 bases. This CDR3 spans 14 amino acids. Germline V gene data show CDR1 as MNHEY and CDR2 as SVGAGI. The CDR3 bases are TGTGCCAGCAGTCTTGGAGGGCAGCCCTATGGCTACACCTTC. Translation gives CASSLGGQPYGYTF.

This chain links TRBV7-3 with TRBJ2-2, with 8 positions matching TRBD2. The CDR3 has 14 amino acids. Germline lookup yields CDR1 SGHTA and CDR2 FQGTGA. V was clipped by 5 bases and J by 7 bases; unmatched bases: 6. The CDR3 coding sequence is TGTGCCAGCAGCCTTAGCGGGGAGAACGGGGAGCTGTTTTTT. It is translated as CASSLSGENGELFF.

The chain has TRBV7-6 and TRBJ2-5, with D perhaps TRBD2 (7 bases). Germline CDR1 is SGHVS and CDR2 is FNYEAQ. The CDR3 runs 13 residues. V lost 10 bases, J lost 3 bases, and 15 bases lay in between. The CDR3 reads CATRGAKEETQYF. CDR3 coding DNA: TGTGCCACCCGGGGGGCCAAAGAAGAGACCCAGTACTTC.